This T cell receptor (beta chain) is from a study of T-cell memory formation after mild COVID-19. As for the study in general: Across donors, TCR clusters were largely donor specific.

Whole-study results and caveats: Clones from the second wave (peaking day 37) had unconfirmed SARS-CoV-2 specificity. Clones that contracted from day 15 to 85 had balanced CD4/CD8; later expanders were CD4+ biased.

Comment on this clonotype: Antigen: not known.

Each CDR3 protein is one row after TCRdb ran MiXCR on the 5' RACE reads. This sample yields around 130,000 distinct CDR3 sequences, of which roughly 6% are seen a single time; over 2% belongs to the top ten. V shed 1 base and J shed 1 base, with 19 bases lying between them. The CDR3 runs to 18 residues. The germline CDR1 and CDR2 sequences are SGHTA and FQGNSA. The sequence came from an adult woman who had mild COVID-19 (a few samples of this study predate the infection). Cell type and time point are not known. The sample comprised PBMCs or a T cell subset sorted from them (not recorded which). This chain joins TRBV7-2 and TRBJ1-1; D gene unclear. The CDR3 protein is CASSLVPPSAHSNTEAFF. As DNA, the CDR3 is TGTGCCAGCAGCTTAGTACCCCCCTCGGCACATTCGAACACTGAAGCTTTCTTT.